This T cell receptor beta chain was retrieved from a study of blood T cell repertoires in COVID-19. The table came from immunoSEQ multiplex PCR; TCRdb's copy has only in-frame clones and leaves some out. Among 380,000 or so clones, more than 80% were seen once, and the ten largest hold 0.95% to 1.5%. The germline V gene encodes CDR1 LGHDT and CDR2 YNNKEL (reference sequence). The CDR3 loop spans 15 amino acids. With 8 bases removed from V and 0 bases from J, the gap between germline ends came to 16 bases. The sequence was obtained from a middle-aged man with acute or convalescent COVID-19. Material for sequencing was peripheral blood. V usage is TRBV3-1 (or the pseudogene TRBV3-2) and J usage is TRBJ2-5; the D gene is possibly TRBD2 (6 bases). The CDR3 nucleotides are TGTGCCAGCGAAATCCGCGGGGAAGACCAAGAGACCCAGTACTTC. This gives the protein CASEIRGEDQETQYF.